These 28 T cell receptor beta chains share one sample of origin, sequenced in a study of blood T cells in healthy people across ages. The authors ran a second PCR of about 7 to 11 cycles using a sample-barcoded 5' primer and a J-beta primer mix. TCRdb processed the 5' RACE reads anew with MiXCR; each CDR3 protein has one entry. This repertoire shows roughly 800,000 distinct CDR3 sequences, more than 20% found once; its top ten account for 3.7%. These data are also associated with another study on T cells of mothers and their children.

Input material: blood. These receptors came from a boy under 18 in good health.

This clonotype was seen a handful of times. As the CDR3 is not closed by the conserved phenylalanine or tryptophan, this likely results from a read error. The DNA is left out, because the CDR3 cannot be placed on it with certainty; the CDR3 is given as TCRdb lists it. This sequence joins TRBV15 and TRBJ1-2; the table's TRBD1 call for D was not verified on the DNA. A total of 15 residues make up the CDR3, ends included. Germline CDR1 reads LNHNV; CDR2 reads YYDKDF (reference sequence). This CDR3 reads CATSRDYDRVGTSSL.

This clonotype was found many times. The rearrangement uses TRBV9 and TRBJ1-2; 8 bases line up with TRBD1. The CDR3 consists of 17 residues. Germline lookup yields CDR1 SGDLS and CDR2 YYNGEE. J was trimmed by 0 bases and V by 0 bases; bases with no gene match: 7. The CDR3 DNA is TGTGCCAGCAGCGTAGAAGTCGGGACAGGAGCTAACTATGGCTACACCTTC. Its translation: CASSVEVGTGANYGYTF.

This clonotype was counted only a few times. This chain connects TRBV6-2 or TRBV6-3 to TRBJ1-2; D is perhaps TRBD1 (5 bases). The CDR3 runs to 13 residues. The germline CDR1 and CDR2 sequences are MNHEY and SVGEGT. V was cut by 2 bases and J by 4 bases, with 8 bases left in between. The CDR3 DNA reads TGTGCCAGCAGTTACGGGACTATCTATGGCTACACCTTC. This translates into CASSYGTIYGYTF.

The chain links TRBV28 to TRBJ2-5; D perhaps matches TRBD2 (6 bases). The J call may be mistaken, given a closer DNA end match to TRBJ2-7. Germline V gene sequence: CDR1 MDHEN, CDR2 SYDVKM. CDR3 length: 15 residues. CDR3 sequence reads: CASSFVTSSAYEQYF. CDR3 DNA sequence: TGTGCCAGCAGTTTTGTGACTAGTTCCGCCTACGAGCAGTACTTC.

This clonotype was seen at least ten times. This chain joins TRBV7-9 and TRBJ2-7; 7 bases align to TRBD2. J gave up 6 bases and V 2 bases, and 1 base lay outside the gene matches. The CDR3 loop spans 12 amino acids. Looked up from germline, CDR1 is SEHNR and CDR2 is FQNEAQ (reference sequence). The CDR3 here is CASSLWGGEQYF. The CDR3 bases are TGTGCCAGCAGCTTATGGGGGGGCGAGCAGTACTTC. Full variable domain (remainder filled in from reference TRBV7-9 and TRBJ2-7): DTGVSQNPRHKITKRGQNVTFRCDPISEHNRLYWYRQTLGQGPEFLTYFQNEAQLEKSRLLSDRFSAERPKGSFSTLEIQRTEQGDSAMYLCASSLWGGEQYFGPGTRLTVT.

The rearrangement uses TRBV20-1 and TRBJ1-5, with 8 bases that match TRBD1. V shed 6 bases and J 7 bases; nucleotides not matched to a gene: 5. Per germline, CDR1 DFQATT and CDR2 SNEGSKA (reference sequence). CDR3 length: 12 residues. The CDR3 spells CSASTGAQPQHF. In DNA form, the CDR3 reads TGCAGTGCATCGACAGGGGCACAGCCCCAGCATTTT.

This chain links TRBV30 with TRBJ1-4, with 7 positions matching TRBD1. The CDR3 runs 13 residues. The V gene end was trimmed by 6 bases and the J gene end by 4 bases; junction bases not matched to a gene: 5. Germline CDR1 GTSNPN, CDR2 SVGIG (reference sequence). For the CDR3, the DNA is TGTGCCTGCAGACAGGGAAATAATGAAAAACTGTTTTTT. It codes for CACRQGNNEKLFF.

In nucleotides, the CDR3 is TGTGCCAGCACCATACAGGGGGCTAACACTGAAGCTTTCTTT. Its protein product is CASTIQGANTEAFF. V gene TRBV12-3 or TRBV12-4 combines with J gene TRBJ1-1; 9 bases fit TRBD1. This CDR3 has 14 amino acids. V trimming: 7 bases; J trimming: 2 bases; junction bases outside the gene matches: 5.

There are a few counts of this clonotype. The chain is built from TRBV28 and TRBJ1-2; maybe TRBD1 (5 bases). The germline gives CDR1 MDHEN, CDR2 SYDVKM. The CDR3 spans 16 residues. V gave up 6 bases and J gave up 4 bases, with 21 bases separating them. This CDR3 is CASRTGGADGSYGYTF. In DNA, the CDR3 is TGTGCCAGCAGAACCGGAGGGGCAGATGGATCCTATGGCTACACCTTC.

This rearrangement joins TRBV6-2 or TRBV6-3 to TRBJ1-2; weak D call: TRBD1 (6 bases). From germline, CDR1 is MNHEY and CDR2 SVGEGT. The CDR3 loop spans 14 amino acids. Trimming removed 5 bases from V and 8 bases from J, with 18 bases in between. The CDR3 loop is CASSPRQELRGYTF. CDR3 nucleotide sequence: TGTGCCAGCAGTCCCCGACAGGAGCTGAGAGGCTACACCTTC.

This clonotype was recorded a few times. This chain links TRBV7-2 with TRBJ1-4; no clear D. The CDR3 consists of 14 residues. Per germline, CDR1 SGHTA and CDR2 FQGNSA. The V end was cut by 5 bases, the J end by 2 bases, with 9 bases between. CDR3 bases: TGTGCCAGCAGCCGAGTAGGCACTAATGAAAAACTGTTTTTT. Its translation is CASSRVGTNEKLFF. Looking up the rest from reference TRBV7-2 and TRBJ1-4 gives the full variable domain: GAGVSQSPSNKVTEKGKDVELRCDPISGHTALYWYRQSLGQGLEFLIYFQGNSAPDKSGLPSDRFSAERTGGSVSTLTIQRTQQEDSAVYLCASSRVGTNEKLFFGSGTQLSVL.

This clonotype was seen at least ten times. One end of the junction is discordant with germline, which a read error may explain. The chain combines TRBV18 with TRBJ2-3; D unresolved. The CDR3 is 14 amino acids. Germline V gene lookup returns CDR1 KGHSH and CDR2 LQKENI. CDR3 bases: TGTGCCAGCTCCCCACGACGGACGGCAGATACGCAGTATTTT. Translating it yields CASSPRRTADTQYF. The whole variable domain, filled in from reference TRBV18 and TRBJ2-3, reads NAGVMQNPRHLVRRRGQEARLRCSPMKGHSHVYWYRQLPEEGLKFMVYLQKENIIDESGMPKERFSAEFPKEGPSILRIQQVVRGDSAAYFCASSPRRTADTQYFGPGTRLTVL.

Only a few counts were recorded for this clonotype. The J gene is TRBJ2-3, the V gene TRBV29-1; D is possibly TRBD1 (7 bases). The CDR3 totals 14 residues. Germline V gene data show CDR1 as SQVTM and CDR2 as ANQGSEA. Trimming stripped 6 bases from V and 9 bases from J, with 22 bases between. Written as DNA, the CDR3 is TGCAGCGTGGGGGGACAGATTCACAGATCGACGCAGTATTTT. Amino acid sequence: CSVGGQIHRSTQYF.

The rearrangement uses TRBV5-5 and TRBJ1-4; the match to TRBD1 covers 12 bases. Trimming removed 0 bases from V and 8 bases from J; junction bases left unmatched: 5. Germline lookup yields CDR1 SGHKS and CDR2 YYEKEE (reference sequence). The CDR3 runs 16 residues. The CDR3, as DNA: TGTGCCAGCAGCTTGGCCGGAGGGACAGGGGGCGAAAAACTGTTTTTT. This gives the protein CASSLAGGTGGEKLFF.

This clonotype was seen a few times. This chain links TRBV4-3 with TRBJ1-2, with TRBD1 matching 8 bases. Germline loops: CDR1 LGHNA, CDR2 YSLEER. V shed 0 bases and J 2 bases; nucleotides not matched to a gene: 2. This CDR3 contains 15 residues. CDR3 sequence reads: CASSQDGDRNYGYTF. The CDR3 region has the DNA TGCGCCAGCAGCCAAGATGGGGACAGGAACTATGGCTACACCTTC.

The J gene is TRBJ2-5, the V gene TRBV4-1, with 11 bases aligning to TRBD2. The better agreement between TRBJ2-7 and the DNA end casts doubt on the J call. This CDR3 spans 16 amino acids. Germline CDR1 MGHRA, CDR2 YSYEKL. CDR3 residues: CASSQELAGVPYEQYF. The CDR3 nucleotides read TGCGCCAGCAGCCAGGAACTAGCGGGAGTACCCTACGAGCAGTACTTC.

The chain combines TRBV4-3 with TRBJ2-2; the D call may be TRBD1 or TRBD2 (5 bases each). This CDR3 is 16 amino acids long. The germline V gene has CDR1 LGHNA and CDR2 YSLEER. V was clipped by 2 bases and J by 3 bases, with 13 bases between them. The CDR3 bases are TGCGCCAGCAGCCAATGGTCAGGGACGGACACCGGGGAGCTGTTTTTT. This gives the protein CASSQWSGTDTGELFF.

In its sample, this clonotype was seen many times. This chain connects TRBV2 to TRBJ2-7; 8 bases match TRBD2. The CDR3 is 15 amino acids. CDR1 is SNHLY and CDR2 is FYNNEI in the germline V gene. V was clipped by 0 bases and J by 3 bases; unmatched bases: 4. The CDR3 nucleotides are TGTGCCAGCAGTGAAGCGCCGGGACTAGTCTACGAGCAGTACTTC. It codes for CASSEAPGLVYEQYF.

The chain has TRBV19 and TRBJ1-2, with 9 nucleotides matching TRBD1. Germline-derived CDR1 and CDR2 are LNHDA and SQIVND (reference sequence). Trimming removed 7 bases from V and 6 bases from J; junction bases left unmatched: 9. The CDR3 contains 14 residues. The CDR3 region is CASNSFTGGHGYTF. The CDR3 DNA sequence: TGTGCCAGTAACTCCTTTACAGGGGGCCATGGCTACACCTTC.

V and J are TRBV4-3 and TRBJ1-4; 8 bases map to TRBD1. V was clipped by 1 base and J by 10 bases; unmatched bases: 8. This CDR3 comprises 15 residues. Germline V gene lookup returns CDR1 LGHNA and CDR2 YSLEER. CDR3 amino acids: CASSQVGQGGGKLFF. CDR3 DNA sequence: TGCGCCAGCAGCCAAGTAGGACAGGGCGGGGGAAAACTGTTTTTT.

This clonotype has at least ten counts. The gene calls are TRBV7-8 and TRBJ1-2, with D hard to call. CDR1 and CDR2 (germline): SGHVS, FQNEAQ. The CDR3 is 13 amino acids. V was cut by 1 base and J by 3 bases, with 6 bases left in between. The CDR3 bases are TGTGCCAGCAGCTTAGACGAGTACTATGGCTACACCTTC. Translation gives CASSLDEYYGYTF.

This clonotype was observed a handful of times. The V gene is TRBV12-3 or TRBV12-4, the J gene TRBJ2-5, with D possibly being TRBD1 (6 bases). Matching the DNA end better, TRBJ2-7 makes the J call doubtful. CDR3 length equals 14 residues. This chain's CDR3 is CASSLGYRTDEQYF. The CDR3 nucleotides are TGTGCCAGCAGTTTAGGGTACAGGACAGACGAGCAGTACTTC.

This clonotype was counted only a few times. V is TRBV20-1 and J is TRBJ2-3; 7 bases are shared with TRBD1. CDR3 length equals 16 residues. Trimming cost V 6 bases and J 2 bases; bases outside gene matches: 14. Germline lookup yields CDR1 DFQATT and CDR2 SNEGSKA (reference sequence). The CDR3 loop is CSAGMTGLSITDTQYF. The CDR3 region has the DNA TGCAGTGCGGGAATGACAGGGCTCTCCATCACAGATACGCAGTATTTT.

DNA for the CDR3: TGCGCCAGCAGCCAAGGGGACAGAATAGCCAAAAACATTCAGTACTTC. Its translation is CASSQGDRIAKNIQYF. The rearrangement joins TRBV4-1 to TRBJ2-4, with 7 bases lining up with TRBD1. Germline CDR1 and CDR2: MGHRA and YSYEKL. This CDR3 comprises 16 residues. With V trimmed by 1 base and J by 0 bases, 3 bases remained unmatched.

In this sample, this clonotype turned up a few times. This chain links TRBV6-2 or TRBV6-3 with TRBJ1-5; 8 bases fit TRBD1. Germline V lookup: CDR1 MNHEY, CDR2 SVGEGT. V shed 6 bases and J 5 bases; nucleotides not matched to a gene: 9. The CDR3 is 15 residues long. The CDR3 DNA reads as TGTGCCAGCAGCTCAGGACAGGGAAGACATCAGCCCCAGCATTTT. Translation gives CASSSGQGRHQPQHF.

This clonotype was counted a single time. The rearrangement joins TRBV6-1 to TRBJ2-5; no clear D gene. From germline, CDR1 is MNHNS and CDR2 SASEGT. The CDR3 contains 12 residues. The ends were cut back, 2 bases at V and 4 bases at J, with 5 bases in the middle. DNA for the CDR3: TGTGCCAGCAGTGAATCATTAGAGACCCAGTACTTC. Encoded protein: CASSESLETQYF.

This clonotype came up once. The chain is built from TRBV19 and TRBJ2-7, with 12 bases lining up with TRBD2. The CDR3 contains 14 residues. Germline V gene sequence: CDR1 LNHDA, CDR2 SQIVND (reference sequence). V lost 6 bases, J lost 5 bases, and 5 bases stayed unmatched. As DNA, the CDR3 is TGTGCCAGTAGACGACTAGCGGGGGATCACGAGCAGTACTTC. This gives the protein CASRRLAGDHEQYF.

The chain has TRBV28 and TRBJ1-6, with 7 bases identical to TRBD1. The V gene's germline CDR1 is MDHEN and CDR2 SYDVKM. This CDR3 has 18 residues. The V and J ends lost 3 bases and 5 bases, in that order; junction bases with no gene match: 13. The CDR3 sequence is CASSFPPRRDRDNSPLHF. CDR3 sequence (DNA): TGTGCCAGCAGTTTCCCCCCACGGCGAGACAGGGATAATTCACCCCTCCACTTT.